The 19 T cell receptor beta chains below were found in one sample sequenced in a study of technical replicates of blood from four donors. This table comes from immunoSEQ multiplex PCR, and its TCRdb copy is limited to in-frame clones, with some not included. The top ten hold about 0.39% of the sample, which has 80,000 or so clones, roughly 94% seen once. The sequencing sample was made of T cells isolated from PBMCs. The receptors originated from a human donor in good health.

CDR3 sequence: CASSRGFSETQYF. DNA of the CDR3: TGTGCCAGCAGCCGAGGGTTTTCGGAGACCCAGTACTTC. The chain carries TRBV7-2 and TRBJ2-5, with a weak D call TRBD2 (5 bases). Per germline, CDR1 SGHTA and CDR2 FQGNSA. The CDR3 has 13 amino acids. Trimming took off 5 bases at V and 5 bases at J, with 12 bases between the two ends.

V usage is TRBV15 and J usage is TRBJ2-5; D unclear. The CDR3 covers 14 residues. Trimming cost V 3 bases and J 5 bases, with 13 bases left between them. Germline CDR1 is LNHNV and CDR2 is YYDKDF (reference sequence). The CDR3 DNA reads as TGTGCCACCAGCAGTATCATGATTCGGGAGACCCAGTACTTC. Protein: CATSSIMIRETQYF.

The CDR3 DNA is TGCGCCAGCAGAGGCAGGGTGGAGACTAGCACAGATACGCAGTATTTT. This codes for CASRGRVETSTDTQYF. The V call is TRBV5-1, the J call TRBJ2-3, with D tentatively TRBD1 (5 bases). The CDR3 has 16 residues. CDR1 is SGHRS, CDR2 YFSETQ, per germline. Trimming took off 5 bases at V and 0 bases at J, with 16 bases between the two ends. The variable domain in full, with the rest retrieved from reference TRBV5-1 and TRBJ2-3, is KAGVTQTPRYLIKTRGQQVTLSCSPISGHRSVSWYQQTPGQGLQFLFEYFSETQRNKGNFPGRFSGRQFSNSRSEMNVSTLELGDSALYLCASRGRVETSTDTQYFGPGTRLTVL.

The chain is built from TRBV27 and TRBJ1-2, with 7 bases matching TRBD1. V lost 4 bases and J lost 7; bases outside the gene matches: 3. Germline lookup yields CDR1 MNHEY and CDR2 SMNVEV (reference sequence). CDR3 length: 12 amino acids. The CDR3: CASSSPGGGYTF. The CDR3 region has the DNA TGTGCCAGCAGTTCCCCAGGGGGTGGCTACACCTTC.

This clone is a singleton in its sample. The chain links TRBV27 to TRBJ1-2; no clear D gene. V was clipped by 2 bases and J by 4 bases, with 8 bases between them. The CDR3 has 13 residues. Germline lookup yields CDR1 MNHEY and CDR2 SMNVEV (reference sequence). CDR3 bases: TGTGCCAGCAGTTTAGGCCGTTCCTATGGCTACACCTTC. This codes for CASSLGRSYGYTF.

The V call is TRBV5-1, the J call TRBJ1-1; tentatively, D is TRBD1 (5 bases). CDR3 length: 12 amino acids. CDR1 is SGHRS, CDR2 YFSETQ, per germline. V lost 4 bases and J 7 bases, leaving 11 bases between the germline ends. The CDR3 sequence: CASSHGGLEAFF. Here the CDR3 DNA reads TGCGCCAGCAGCCACGGGGGACTTGAAGCTTTCTTT. Filled out from reference TRBV5-1 and TRBJ1-1, the complete variable domain reads KAGVTQTPRYLIKTRGQQVTLSCSPISGHRSVSWYQQTPGQGLQFLFEYFSETQRNKGNFPGRFSGRQFSNSRSEMNVSTLELGDSALYLCASSHGGLEAFFGQGTRLTVV.

The CDR3 sequence is CASSLAGDTVHIQYF. Written as DNA, the CDR3 is TGTGCCAGCAGCTTGGCCGGGGACACCGTGCACATTCAGTACTTC. The V call is TRBV5-4, the J call TRBJ2-4; a possible D gene is TRBD1 (6 bases). CDR1 and CDR2 (germline): SGHNT, YYREEE (reference sequence). CDR3 length equals 15 residues. V was cut by 0 bases and J by 8 bases, with 15 bases left in between. The whole variable domain, filled in from reference TRBV5-4 and TRBJ2-4, reads ETGVTQSPTHLIKTRGQQVTLRCSSQSGHNTVSWYQQALGQGPQFIFQYYREEENGRGNFPPRFSGLQFPNYSSELNVNALELDDSALYLCASSLAGDTVHIQYFGAGTRLSVL.

V is TRBV10-3 and J is TRBJ2-3; 10 bases fit TRBD2. The CDR3 has 11 residues. The V and J ends lost 10 bases and 11 bases, in that order; junction bases with no gene match: 6. From germline, CDR1 is ENHRY and CDR2 SYGVKD. The chain's CDR3 is CATGLAELQYF. CDR3 DNA: TGTGCCACCGGACTAGCGGAACTGCAGTATTTT.

The rearrangement uses TRBV9 and TRBJ2-7; 11 nucleotides align to TRBD2. The CDR3 length is 21 residues. In germline, CDR1 is SGDLS, CDR2 YYNGEE. J was trimmed by 3 bases and V by 3 bases; bases with no gene match: 23. The CDR3, as DNA: TGTGCCAGCAGCGGGGGACAGCTACCGTGGTTGTCGGGGACTAGCGGCTACGAGCAGTACTTC. This gives the protein CASSGGQLPWLSGTSGYEQYF.

The rearrangement links TRBV19 to TRBJ2-1, with 7 bases identical to TRBD2. Trimming at V came to 2 bases and at J to 7 bases, leaving 11 bases not matched to a gene. Germline V lookup: CDR1 LNHDA, CDR2 SQIVND (reference sequence). The CDR3 has 16 residues. The CDR3 sequence is CASSISRAGRRNEQFF. CDR3 coding DNA: TGTGCCAGTAGTATATCGCGAGCGGGGCGGCGGAATGAGCAGTTCTTC.

The CDR3 sequence: CASSFQNTEAFF. The CDR3 DNA sequence: TGCGCCAGCAGTTTTCAAAACACTGAAGCTTTCTTT. The V and J genes are TRBV10-2 and TRBJ1-1, with D uncertain. The CDR3 has 12 residues. The ends were cut back, 5 bases at V and 2 bases at J, with 6 bases in the middle. Germline V gives CDR1 WSHSY, CDR2 SAAADI.

Here the CDR3 DNA reads TGTGCCAGCAGCTACGTTAGTGCCGGGGAGCTGTTTTTT. Translation: CASSYVSAGELFF. The chain employs TRBV5-6 and TRBJ2-2; D not resolved. Germline lookup yields CDR1 SGHDT and CDR2 YYEEEE. V was trimmed by 3 bases and J by 6 bases, leaving 9 bases between them. This CDR3 is built from 13 residues.

The chain couples TRBV6-5 to TRBJ1-2; 7 bases agree with TRBD1. The length of the CDR3 is 12 residues. V shed 0 bases and J 12 bases; nucleotides not matched to a gene: 4. The germline V gene encodes CDR1 MNHEY and CDR2 SVGAGI. CDR3 coding DNA: TGTGCCAGCAGTTACTCGACAGGGTCAGACACCTTC. As protein: CASSYSTGSDTF.

This clone was seen a single time. The chain carries TRBV6-5 and TRBJ1-1, with a weak D call TRBD1 (6 bases). V lost 6 bases, J lost 4 bases, and 12 bases lay in between. This CDR3 is 13 amino acids long. Per the germline V gene, CDR1 is MNHEY and CDR2 is SVGAGI. The CDR3: CASRVQGFTEAFF. CDR3 nucleotides: TGTGCCAGCAGAGTACAGGGATTCACTGAAGCTTTCTTT.

This clone was counted only a few times. This rearrangement joins TRBV7-2 to TRBJ1-5; D perhaps matches TRBD1 (5 bases). Germline values: CDR1 SGHTA, CDR2 FQGNSA. The CDR3 is made up of 16 amino acids. V lost 5 bases to trimming and J lost 0 bases, with 14 bases between them. CDR3 DNA sequence: TGTGCCAGCAGCCGGGGGGGTCAGTATAGCAATCAGCCCCAGCATTTT. Its protein product is CASSRGGQYSNQPQHF.

The rearrangement joins TRBV4-1 to TRBJ2-2; 9 positions agree with TRBD2. V was pared by 5 bases and J by 8 bases, with 12 bases of the junction left unmatched. This CDR3 spans 16 amino acids. The germline gives CDR1 MGHRA, CDR2 YSYEKL. The CDR3 DNA follows: TGCGCCAGCAGCTCGACTAGCGGAAAAACGGGGGGGGAGCTGTTTTTT. Its protein is CASSSTSGKTGGELFF.

The gene calls are TRBV27 and TRBJ2-3; TRBD2 agrees at 12 bases. This CDR3 region has 16 residues. V shed 5 bases, J shed 5 bases, and the junction held 8 bases outside the gene matches. Germline V gene sequence: CDR1 MNHEY, CDR2 SMNVEV (reference sequence). The CDR3 region has the DNA TGTGCCAGCAGTCCGCGACTAGCGGGAGAGGTAGATACGCAGTATTTT. Protein product: CASSPRLAGEVDTQYF.

V gene TRBV4-1 combines with J gene TRBJ2-7; D possibly corresponds to TRBD1 (6 bases). This CDR3 comprises 14 residues. V dropped 4 bases and J dropped 2 bases, with 12 bases sitting between them. Germline V lookup: CDR1 MGHRA, CDR2 YSYEKL. CDR3 sequence (DNA): TGCGCCAGCAGCCTCTTGACAGGTACCTACGAGCAGTACTTC. Translating gives CASSLLTGTYEQYF.

The chain carries TRBV19 and TRBJ1-4, with D perhaps matching TRBD1 (5 bases). The germline gives CDR1 LNHDA, CDR2 SQIVND (reference sequence). Trimming stripped 6 bases from V and 7 bases from J, with 18 bases between. CDR3 length equals 15 residues. In nucleotides, the CDR3 is TGTGCCAGTAGGTACCAGGGTAGTGGCGGTGAAAAACTGTTTTTT. It yields the protein CASRYQGSGGEKLFF. The variable domain in full, with the rest retrieved from reference TRBV19 and TRBJ1-4, is DGGITQSPKYLFRKEGQNVTLSCEQNLNHDAMYWYRQDPGQGLRLIYYSQIVNDFQKGDIAEGYSVSREKKESFPLTVTSAQKNPTAFYLCASRYQGSGGEKLFFGSGTQLSVL.